This T cell receptor beta chain originates from a study of T cell repertoires in aging, cancer and after chemotherapy. Germline CDR1 KGHSH, CDR2 LQKENI. Germline trimming cut 5 bases from V and 2 bases from J; bases unmatched to any gene: 4. The CDR3 spans 16 residues. Multiplex touch-down PCR with TRB-A/B primers amplified rearranged V-D-J TRB sequences. TCRdb itself ran the multiplex PCR reads through MiXCR, one entry per CDR3 protein. This table has roughly 15,000 distinct CDR3 sequences, 50% appearing once. Amplification of TCR beta used genomic DNA extracted from peripheral blood. The sample taken for sequencing was blood. The TCR was taken from a human donor in good health. The V gene is TRBV18, the J gene TRBJ2-1, with TRBD2 matching over 12 bases. CDR3 amino acids: CASSSGLAGAYNEQFF. DNA of the CDR3: TGTGCCAGCTCATCGGGACTAGCGGGCGCCTACAATGAGCAGTTCTTC.